Below are 18 T cell receptor beta chains sequenced from a single sample in a study of PD-1 blockade in classical Hodgkin lymphoma (TCRdb year 2020). Sample time point, as interpreted from the label and publication: cycle 2 day 1 (C2D1) of nivolumab. Every trial patient had relapsed following autologous stem cell transplantation, and prior brentuximab vedotin exposure was what differed among cohorts A, B and C. Library preparation employed the immunoSEQ multiplex PCR assay. TCRdb re-hosts the immuneACCESS table, in-frame sequences only. Its copies lack some clones; in the studies checked, an unresolved V gene accounts for under half of them, and the cause for the rest is not known. For this sample the table gives more than 55,000 clones, of which more than 75% were detected only once. The ten largest clones take up 5% to 6% of the sample. This material consisted of peripheral blood mononuclear cells (PBMCs), taken before the second cycle of nivolumab. The receptors were sampled from a human donor with classical Hodgkin lymphoma.

The chain uses TRBV27 and TRBJ1-4, with D possibly TRBD1 on 6 matching bases. This CDR3 region has 16 residues. The V gene lost 3 bases and the J gene lost 5 bases, with 16 bases spanning the gap. Germline CDR1 reads MNHEY; CDR2 reads SMNVEV (reference sequence). The CDR3 reads CASSFGGQRQNEKLFF. The CDR3 DNA is TGTGCCAGCAGTTTCGGGGGACAAAGACAGAATGAAAAACTGTTTTTT. The complete variable domain, with remaining parts taken from reference TRBV27 and TRBJ1-4, reads EAQVTQNPRYLITVTGKKLTVTCSQNMNHEYMSWYRQDPGLGLRQIYYSMNVEVTDKGDVPEGYKVSRKEKRNFPLILESPSPNQTSLYFCASSFGGQRQNEKLFFGSGTQLSVL.

This clone was found once. V gene TRBV5-1 combines with J gene TRBJ2-3; 7 bases are a match to TRBD2. V lost 0 bases to trimming and J lost 7 bases; unmatched junction nucleotides: 5. The CDR3 has 14 residues. Germline CDR1 is SGHRS and CDR2 is YFSETQ. This CDR3 is CASSLGQGGNTQYF. The CDR3 DNA reads as TGCGCCAGCAGCTTGGGTCAGGGAGGGAATACGCAGTATTTT.

To note about this clone: Other DNA sequences of this sample code for an identical CDR3. The chain carries TRBV5-1 and TRBJ1-5; D unresolved. V was pared by 5 bases and J by 1 base, with 13 bases between. The CDR3 totals 15 residues. Germline CDR1 is SGHRS and CDR2 is YFSETQ. The CDR3 protein is CASSRTTGSNQPQHF. The CDR3 nucleotides read TGCGCCAGCAGTCGAACCACGGGAAGCAATCAGCCCCAGCATTTT.

This chain uses TRBV7-3 with TRBJ1-1; D unresolved. Trimming removed 1 base from V and 2 bases from J, with 11 bases in between. From germline, CDR1 is SGHTA and CDR2 FQGTGA. This CDR3 comprises 15 residues. CDR3 coding DNA: TGTGCCAGCAGCTTAAATTCGGCGGGAAACACTGAAGCTTTCTTT. Protein product: CASSLNSAGNTEAFF.

The chain combines TRBV5-1 with TRBJ1-1; D is uncertain. Germline V CDR1 and CDR2: SGHRS, YFSETQ. This CDR3 spans 14 amino acids. Trimming stripped 7 bases from V and 8 bases from J, with 21 bases between. In nucleotides, the CDR3 is TGCGCCAGCGGAGCCCGCGGTATTGGGGAAGAAGCTTTCTTT. Its translation is CASGARGIGEEAFF. The full variable domain, with the rest looked up from reference TRBV5-1 and TRBJ1-1, is KAGVTQTPRYLIKTRGQQVTLSCSPISGHRSVSWYQQTPGQGLQFLFEYFSETQRNKGNFPGRFSGRQFSNSRSEMNVSTLELGDSALYLCASGARGIGEEAFFGQGTRLTVV.

CDR3 sequence reads: CASGRGGNSPLHF. The CDR3 bases are TGTGCCAGCGGCAGGGGGGGGAATTCACCCCTCCACTTT. The chain is built from TRBV28 and TRBJ1-6; TRBD1 matches 7 bases. Germline loops: CDR1 MDHEN, CDR2 SYDVKM. The J segment lost 7 bases and the V segment lost 8 bases, leaving 5 bases of the junction unmatched. The CDR3 is made up of 13 amino acids.

In DNA form, the CDR3 reads TGTGCCAGCAGCTTAAATGCGGGAACCCACTATGGCTACACCTTC. Amino acids: CASSLNAGTHYGYTF. The chain has TRBV7-8 and TRBJ1-2; D call uncertain. The length of the CDR3 is 15 residues. Germline assignment: CDR1 SGHVS and CDR2 FQNEAQ. Between the trimmed V and J ends, which lost 2 bases and 3 bases, there was a span of 13 bases.

The sample holds a few counts of this clone. This sequence joins TRBV30 and TRBJ1-5; 9 bases fit TRBD1. CDR3 length equals 15 residues. V shed 4 bases, J shed 7 bases, and the junction held 11 bases outside the gene matches. Germline-derived CDR1 and CDR2 are GTSNPN and SVGIG (reference sequence). The DNA for the CDR3 is TGTGCCTGGACGCTAGGGGACAGGGCGGACCAGCCCCAGCATTTT. It yields the protein CAWTLGDRADQPQHF.

This clone was picked up a small number of times. This chain links TRBV5-1 with TRBJ1-3; D ambiguous. In germline, CDR1 is SGHRS, CDR2 YFSETQ. V dropped 0 bases and J dropped 2 bases, with 6 bases sitting between them. This CDR3 has 14 residues. This chain's CDR3 is CASSLASAGNTIYF. For the CDR3, the DNA is TGCGCCAGCAGCTTGGCTAGCGCTGGAAACACCATATATTTT.

This clone came up a few times. This chain links TRBV6-5 with TRBJ2-2; D perhaps matches TRBD1 (6 bases). The CDR3 length is 14 residues. Germline-derived CDR1 and CDR2 are MNHEY and SVGAGI. Between the trimmed V and J ends, which lost 2 bases and 7 bases, there was a span of 11 bases. CDR3 in amino acids: CASSYAGANGELFF. In nucleotides, the CDR3 is TGTGCCAGCAGTTACGCAGGGGCGAACGGGGAGCTGTTTTTT.

V usage is TRBV19 and J usage is TRBJ2-5, with TRBD2 matching 14 bases. V was clipped by 2 bases and J by 2 bases; unmatched bases: 4. CDR1 is LNHDA, CDR2 SQIVND, per germline (reference sequence). The CDR3 extends over 17 amino acids. The CDR3: CASSIIGLAGGQETQYF. CDR3 sequence (DNA): TGTGCCAGTAGTATAATAGGACTAGCGGGGGGACAAGAGACCCAGTACTTC.

V and J are TRBV2 and TRBJ2-5, with 9 nucleotides matching TRBD2. This CDR3 spans 16 amino acids. Germline CDR1 SNHLY, CDR2 FYNNEI. The trim removed 5 bases at V and 3 bases at J, leaving 10 bases unmatched. CDR3 in DNA: TGTGCCAGCAGTCTAGCGGGACTAGCCCCCAAAGAGACCCAGTACTTC. Its translation is CASSLAGLAPKETQYF.

A few counts support this clone. This chain connects TRBV2 to TRBJ2-3; 10 bases are a match to TRBD1. The germline V gene has CDR1 SNHLY and CDR2 FYNNEI. The length of the CDR3 is 14 residues. V was pared by 8 bases and J by 0 bases, with 2 bases of the junction left unmatched. This CDR3 is CASEGQGSTDTQYF. The CDR3 DNA sequence: TGTGCCAGCGAGGGACAGGGGAGCACAGATACGCAGTATTTT.

This sequence joins TRBV9 and TRBJ1-1; D gene unclear. Germline CDR1 SGDLS, CDR2 YYNGEE. CDR3 length: 14 residues. Trimming shortened V by 5 bases and J by 4 bases, and 15 bases separated the two germline ends. The CDR3 region is CASSDRTSVTEAFF. The CDR3 DNA follows: TGTGCCAGCAGTGATCGGACGTCTGTCACTGAAGCTTTCTTT.

The chain has TRBV25-1 and TRBJ1-1, with TRBD1 as a possible D gene (5 bases). V shed 3 bases and J shed 6 bases, with 11 bases lying between them. Germline CDR1 MGHDK, CDR2 SYGVNS. This CDR3 has 13 amino acids. CDR3 in amino acids: CASSESGSSEAFF. As DNA, the CDR3 is TGTGCCAGCAGTGAGTCAGGGTCGTCTGAAGCTTTCTTT.

This clone was counted a single time. The chain couples TRBV6-6 to TRBJ2-2, with 10 nucleotides matching TRBD1. The CDR3 spans 14 residues. Trimming removed 2 bases from V and 6 bases from J; junction bases left unmatched: 0. Germline V gene data show CDR1 as MNHNY and CDR2 as SVGAGI (reference sequence). The CDR3 DNA reads as TGTGCCAGCAGTTACGGACAGGGGGCCGGGGAGCTGTTTTTT. It translates to CASSYGQGAGELFF.

The V call is TRBV6-6, the J call TRBJ2-7, with a possible D match to TRBD2 (5 bases). CDR3 length: 15 amino acids. V lost 6 bases, J lost 2 bases, and 17 bases lay in between. Per germline, CDR1 MNHNY and CDR2 SVGAGI (reference sequence). The chain's CDR3 is CASSLPDPGTYEQYF. Here the CDR3 DNA reads TGTGCCAGCAGCCTCCCGGACCCGGGAACCTACGAGCAGTACTTC.

The chain combines TRBV6-5 with TRBJ2-7, with no clear D. The V end was cut by 0 bases, the J end by 5 bases, with 8 bases between. CDR3 length: 13 amino acids. Germline V lookup: CDR1 MNHEY, CDR2 SVGAGI. The CDR3 nucleotides are TGTGCCAGCAGTTACTCCCCTAACCACGAGCAGTACTTC. Its translation: CASSYSPNHEQYF.